This T cell receptor beta chain stems from a study of CD8 T cells in Susac syndrome. cDNA came from roughly 0.53 to 1 ug RNA primed by random hexamers. TCRdb processed the immunoSEQ multiplex PCR reads anew with MiXCR; each CDR3 protein has one entry. Among over 150,000 distinct CDR3 sequences, roughly 96% were seen once, and the ten largest hold approximately 0.093%. Germline CDR1 and CDR2: SEHNR and FQNEAQ (reference sequence). V lost 1 base and J lost 0; bases outside the gene matches: 1. The CDR3 totals 15 residues. The chain joins TRBV7-9 to TRBJ1-1, with TRBD1 matching 8 bases. The sequenced sample consisted of CD4+ T cells from PBMCs. The clonotype originates from a human donor with multiple sclerosis. The CDR3 is CASSLGTGMNTEAFF. In nucleotides, the CDR3 is TGTGCCAGCAGCTTAGGGACAGGGATGAACACTGAAGCTTTCTTT.